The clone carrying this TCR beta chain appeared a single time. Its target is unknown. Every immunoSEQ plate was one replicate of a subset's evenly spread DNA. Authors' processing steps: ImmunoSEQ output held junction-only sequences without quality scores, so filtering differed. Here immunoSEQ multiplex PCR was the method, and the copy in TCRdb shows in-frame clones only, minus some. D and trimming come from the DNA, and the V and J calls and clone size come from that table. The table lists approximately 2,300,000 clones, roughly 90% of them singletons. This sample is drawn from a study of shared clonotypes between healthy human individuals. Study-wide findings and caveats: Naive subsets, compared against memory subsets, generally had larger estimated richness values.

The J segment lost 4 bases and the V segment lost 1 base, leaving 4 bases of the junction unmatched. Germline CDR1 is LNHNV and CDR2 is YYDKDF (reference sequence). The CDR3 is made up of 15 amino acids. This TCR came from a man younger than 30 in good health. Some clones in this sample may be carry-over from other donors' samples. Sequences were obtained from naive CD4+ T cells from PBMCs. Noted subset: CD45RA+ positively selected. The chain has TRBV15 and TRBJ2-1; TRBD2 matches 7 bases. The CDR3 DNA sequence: TGTGCCACCAGCAGAGCGGGGGAGGGGTACAATGAGCAGTTCTTC. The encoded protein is CATSRAGEGYNEQFF.